A selection of T cell receptor beta chains follows, all from one sample in a study of cytomegalovirus exposure and HLA in healthy donors. The repertoire was sequenced with immunoSEQ multiplex PCR; TCRdb's copy has only in-frame clones and lacks some. The sample lists 110,000 to 150,000 clones, about 86% occurring once. The specimen sequenced was PBMCs. These receptors were taken from a woman aged 18-29 years in good health and CMV-seropositive. The CDR3 runs from the conserved cysteine through the conserved F or W. A D gene is named only where the DNA matches it firmly. A clone size is listed for some rows: how often the clone was seen (once, few, many), or a class if it is expanded.

d_gene: TRBD1; abundance: .; v_gene: TRBV28; len: 14; j_gene: TRBJ1-1; CDR3aa: CATDPQGGNTEAFF; CDR3nt: TGTGCCACCGACCCACAGGGGGGTAACACTGAAGCTTTCTTT
d_gene: .; abundance: .; v_gene: TRBV10-3; len: 14; j_gene: TRBJ2-1; CDR3aa: CAISESVSYNEQFF; CDR3nt: TGTGCCATCAGTGAGTCCGTCTCCTACAATGAGCAGTTCTTC
d_gene: .; abundance: .; v_gene: TRBV5-1; len: 14; j_gene: TRBJ2-1; CDR3aa: CASSLAGNSGEQFF; CDR3nt: TGCGCCAGCAGCTTGGCTGGCAATTCTGGTGAGCAGTTCTTC
d_gene: .; abundance: few; v_gene: TRBV2; len: 13; j_gene: TRBJ2-4; CDR3aa: CASSERESDIQYF; CDR3nt: TGTGCCAGCAGTGAGAGGGAGTCGGACATTCAGTACTTC
d_gene: .; abundance: .; v_gene: TRBV7-8; len: 15; j_gene: TRBJ1-5; CDR3aa: CASSLSRAGNQPQHF; CDR3nt: TGTGCCAGCAGCTTAAGCAGGGCTGGCAATCAGCCCCAGCATTTT
d_gene: .; abundance: .; v_gene: TRBV5-1; len: 13; j_gene: TRBJ2-2; CDR3aa: CASSWDLAGELFF; CDR3nt: TGCGCCAGCAGCTGGGACTTGGCCGGGGAGCTGTTTTTT
d_gene: TRBD1; abundance: few; v_gene: TRBV6-5; len: 12; j_gene: TRBJ1-6; CDR3aa: CASSSTGAPLHF; CDR3nt: TGTGCCAGCAGCTCTACAGGGGCACCCCTCCACTTT
d_gene: .; abundance: .; v_gene: TRBV6-5; len: 15; j_gene: TRBJ2-2; CDR3aa: CASSYSGANTGELFF; CDR3nt: TGTGCCAGCAGTTACAGTGGGGCCAACACCGGGGAGCTGTTTTTT
d_gene: TRBD1; abundance: .; v_gene: TRBV9; len: 16; j_gene: TRBJ2-5; CDR3aa: CASSALAGQGKETQYF; CDR3nt: TGTGCCAGCAGCGCCCTTGCAGGACAGGGTAAAGAGACCCAGTACTTC
d_gene: TRBD2; abundance: .; v_gene: TRBV18; len: 15; j_gene: TRBJ2-7; CDR3aa: CASSPPGSGRAEQYF; CDR3nt: TGTGCCAGCTCACCACCGGGTAGCGGGAGGGCCGAGCAGTACTTC
d_gene: .; abundance: .; v_gene: TRBV15; len: 15; j_gene: TRBJ2-3; CDR3aa: CATSRDLGGLGTQYF; CDR3nt: TGTGCCACCAGCAGAGATCTCGGGGGGCTTGGTACGCAGTATTTT
d_gene: .; abundance: .; v_gene: TRBV1; len: 16; j_gene: TRBJ2-7; CDR3aa: CTSSLRPSGMSYEQYF; CDR3nt: TGCACCAGCAGCCTACGACCTAGCGGGATGTCCTACGAGCAGTACTTC
d_gene: .; abundance: .; v_gene: TRBV7-7; len: 13; j_gene: TRBJ2-1; CDR3aa: CASSLDSAGRQFF; CDR3nt: TGTGCTAGCAGCTTAGATTCGGCGGGGAGGCAGTTCTTC
d_gene: .; abundance: once; v_gene: TRBV7-6; len: 14; j_gene: TRBJ2-2; CDR3aa: CASRFYRDTGELFF; CDR3nt: TGTGCCAGCAGGTTTTACAGGGACACCGGGGAGCTGTTTTTT
d_gene: TRBD1; abundance: .; v_gene: TRBV5-1; len: 15; j_gene: TRBJ1-1; CDR3aa: CASSSRDRVRTEAFF; CDR3nt: TGCGCCAGCAGCAGTAGGGACAGGGTTCGCACTGAAGCTTTCTTT
d_gene: TRBD1; abundance: .; v_gene: TRBV4-3; len: 14; j_gene: TRBJ2-3; CDR3aa: CASSQDYRGNTQYF; CDR3nt: TGCGCCAGCAGCCAAGACTACAGGGGAAATACGCAGTATTTT
d_gene: .; abundance: .; v_gene: TRBV18; len: 12; j_gene: TRBJ2-1; CDR3aa: CASSPVRREQFF; CDR3nt: TGTGCCAGCTCACCCGTGAGGCGGGAGCAGTTCTTC
d_gene: TRBD1; abundance: .; v_gene: TRBV20-1; len: 11; j_gene: TRBJ1-1; CDR3aa: CSASDREHAFF; CDR3nt: TGCAGTGCTAGCGACAGGGAGCATGCTTTCTTT
d_gene: TRBD1; abundance: .; v_gene: TRBV6-5; len: 16; j_gene: TRBJ1-4; CDR3aa: CASSYSPGQGVEKLFF; CDR3nt: TGTGCCAGCAGTTACTCCCCGGGACAGGGGGTCGAAAAACTGTTTTTT
d_gene: .; abundance: .; v_gene: TRBV30; len: 15; j_gene: TRBJ1-2; CDR3aa: CAWSGPGSDHYGYTF; CDR3nt: TGTGCCTGGAGCGGACCGGGGTCCGACCACTATGGCTACACCTTC
d_gene: TRBD1; abundance: once; v_gene: TRBV4-1; len: 15; j_gene: TRBJ2-7; CDR3aa: CASSQEGQAAYEQYF; CDR3nt: TGCGCCAGCAGCCAAGAAGGACAGGCCGCCTACGAGCAGTACTTC
d_gene: .; abundance: .; v_gene: TRBV4-2; len: 14; j_gene: TRBJ1-5; CDR3aa: CASSQVGSNQPQHF; CDR3nt: TGTGCCAGCAGCCAAGTAGGGAGTAATCAGCCCCAGCATTTT
d_gene: .; abundance: .; v_gene: TRBV7-2; len: 13; j_gene: TRBJ1-5; CDR3aa: CASSFQGYQPQHF; CDR3nt: TGTGCCAGCAGCTTCCAGGGTTATCAGCCCCAGCATTTT
d_gene: TRBD2; abundance: .; v_gene: TRBV7-3; len: 15; j_gene: TRBJ2-3; CDR3aa: CASSPIGGRLDTQYF; CDR3nt: TGTGCCAGCAGCCCTATCGGCGGGAGATTAGATACGCAGTATTTT
d_gene: TRBD2; abundance: once; v_gene: TRBV18; len: 16; j_gene: TRBJ2-1; CDR3aa: CASSPRGGRSYNEQFF; CDR3nt: TGTGCCAGCTCACCACGCGGGGGGAGATCCTACAATGAGCAGTTCTTC
d_gene: TRBD1; abundance: .; v_gene: TRBV5-8; len: 16; j_gene: TRBJ2-2; CDR3aa: CASSLGTGADTGELFF; CDR3nt: TGTGCCAGCAGCTTGGGGACAGGGGCCGACACCGGGGAGCTGTTTTTT
d_gene: TRBD1; abundance: .; v_gene: TRBV4-1; len: 17; j_gene: TRBJ2-5; CDR3aa: CASSPGGYRTDQETQYF; CDR3nt: TGCGCCAGCAGCCCAGGGGGATATAGAACAGATCAAGAGACCCAGTACTTC
d_gene: .; abundance: .; v_gene: TRBV10-3; len: 13; j_gene: TRBJ2-5; CDR3aa: CAISVASEETQYF; CDR3nt: TGTGCCATCAGTGTAGCTTCGGAGGAGACCCAGTACTTC
d_gene: TRBD2; abundance: .; v_gene: TRBV7-9; len: 14; j_gene: TRBJ2-7; CDR3aa: CASSLRAGAYEQYF; CDR3nt: TGTGCCAGCAGCTTGCGAGCGGGGGCCTACGAGCAGTACTTC
d_gene: TRBD1; abundance: .; v_gene: TRBV15; len: 16; j_gene: TRBJ2-7; CDR3aa: CATSRDTGGSSYEQYF; CDR3nt: TGTGCCACCAGCAGAGATACAGGGGGGAGCTCCTACGAGCAGTACTTC
d_gene: TRBD2; abundance: .; v_gene: TRBV7-9; len: 16; j_gene: TRBJ2-3; CDR3aa: CASSSGLAGLADTQYF; CDR3nt: TGTGCCAGCAGCTCGGGACTAGCGGGGTTAGCTGATACGCAGTATTTT
d_gene: .; abundance: .; v_gene: TRBV28; len: 11; j_gene: TRBJ1-6; CDR3aa: CASRENSPLHF; CDR3nt: TGTGCCAGCAGGGAGAATTCACCCCTCCACTTT
d_gene: .; abundance: .; v_gene: TRBV10-3; len: 11; j_gene: TRBJ2-1; CDR3aa: CAISEGGEQFF; CDR3nt: TGTGCCATCAGTGAGGGCGGTGAGCAGTTCTTC
d_gene: TRBD2; abundance: .; v_gene: TRBV11-3; len: 16; j_gene: TRBJ2-1; CDR3aa: CASSFRGRGSYNEQFF; CDR3nt: TGTGCCAGCAGCTTTCGCGGGAGAGGATCCTACAATGAGCAGTTCTTC
d_gene: TRBD2; abundance: .; v_gene: TRBV7-2; len: 15; j_gene: TRBJ2-7; CDR3aa: CASSRGLAEIYEQYF; CDR3nt: TGTGCCAGCAGCCGAGGACTAGCGGAGATCTACGAGCAGTACTTC
d_gene: TRBD1; abundance: few; v_gene: TRBV10-3; len: 14; j_gene: TRBJ2-2; CDR3aa: CAISAGQGRGELFF; CDR3nt: TGTGCCATCAGTGCCGGACAGGGGAGAGGGGAGCTGTTTTTT
d_gene: .; abundance: .; v_gene: TRBV27; len: 18; j_gene: TRBJ1-1; CDR3aa: CASSLSVRLRDTAPRAFF; CDR3nt: TGTGCCAGCAGTTTATCCGTAAGACTCCGGGACACAGCGCCGCGAGCTTTCTTT